This T cell receptor beta chain is from a study of beta chain features in type 1 diabetes. Study results and caveats: Whether TCRB rearrangement is influenced by HLA type was left unresolved in this analysis. Individuals with type 1 diabetes displayed fewer insertions and more deletions at VDJ junctions. Healthy donors had naive, central memory and Treg TCRB repertoires that appeared less similar than those seen among patients. There was a moderate but significant shortening of TCRB CDR3s in all four CD4+ subsets of Type 1 diabetes patients.

The junction had 4 bases not matched to a gene; V was cut back by 0 bases and J by 3 bases. The length of the CDR3 is 15 residues. Germline assignment: CDR1 LGHNA and CDR2 YNFKEQ. On this clone itself: Antigen: not known. Since a much larger clone is just one base distant, this may be a read error.

CD4+ naive, central memory, regulatory and stem cell-like memory subsets were isolated by sorting on CD45RO/CCR7/CD25/CD127/CD95/CD27. Every isolated RNA sample was fully reverse transcribed, so sequencing captured expressed TCRB transcripts. Here immunoSEQ multiplex PCR was the method, and the copy in TCRdb shows in-frame clones only, minus some. The sample includes about 370,000 clones, around a tenth of them seen just once. The chain carries TRBV4-2 and TRBJ1-2; TRBD1 agrees at 7 bases. The sequence was obtained from a man aged 30 to 45 with type 1 diabetes. The sample comprised central memory CD4+ T cells from blood. As DNA, the CDR3 is TGTGCCAGCAGCCAAGAACCCAGGGGGGACTATGGCTACACCTTC. Translated: CASSQEPRGDYGYTF.